This T cell receptor (beta chain) was recorded in a study of CD8 T cells in Susac syndrome. The RNA, about 0.45 to 1 ug, was put through reverse transcription using random hexamers. TCR beta CDR3 was amplified by immunoSEQ covering 54 Vbeta and 13 Jbeta. TCRdb re-analysed the immunoSEQ multiplex PCR reads in MiXCR, keeping a single row per CDR3 protein. The sample shows approximately 170,000 distinct CDR3 sequences, 90% to 95% of them seen only once. CDR1 and CDR2 (germline): SNHLY, FYNNEI. V was pared by 7 bases and J by 9 bases, with 10 bases between. The CDR3 contains 11 residues. This clonotype originated in a human donor in good health. V is TRBV2 and J is TRBJ2-1; D not resolved. The sequenced material came from CD4+ T cells from PBMCs. The CDR3 nucleotides read TGTGCCAGCAATCTGGCTGGTGAGCAGTTCTTC. This sequence encodes CASNLAGEQFF.